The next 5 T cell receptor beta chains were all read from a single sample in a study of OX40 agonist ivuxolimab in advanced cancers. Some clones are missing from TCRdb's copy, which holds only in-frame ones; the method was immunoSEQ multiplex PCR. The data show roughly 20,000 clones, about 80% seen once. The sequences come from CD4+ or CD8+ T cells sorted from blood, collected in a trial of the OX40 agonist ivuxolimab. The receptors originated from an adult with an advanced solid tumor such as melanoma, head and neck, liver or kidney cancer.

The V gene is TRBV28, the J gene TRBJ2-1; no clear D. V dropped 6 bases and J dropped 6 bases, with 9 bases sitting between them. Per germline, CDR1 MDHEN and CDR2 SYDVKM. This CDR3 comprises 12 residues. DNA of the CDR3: TGTGCCAGCAGGAGACGGTCCAATGAGCAGTTCTTC. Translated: CASRRRSNEQFF.

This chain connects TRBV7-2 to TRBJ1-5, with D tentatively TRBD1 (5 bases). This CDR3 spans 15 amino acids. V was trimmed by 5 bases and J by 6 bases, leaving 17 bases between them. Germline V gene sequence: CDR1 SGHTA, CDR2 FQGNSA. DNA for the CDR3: TGTGCCAGCAGCGCTTATCAGGGATCCGGTCAGCCCCAGCATTTT. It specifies CASSAYQGSGQPQHF.

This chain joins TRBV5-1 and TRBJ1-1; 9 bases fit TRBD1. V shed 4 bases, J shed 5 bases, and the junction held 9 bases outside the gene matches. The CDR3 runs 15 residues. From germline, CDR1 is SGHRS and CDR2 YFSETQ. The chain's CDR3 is CASSPQQGAGTEAFF. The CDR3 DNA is TGCGCCAGCAGCCCGCAACAGGGGGCCGGAACTGAAGCTTTCTTT.

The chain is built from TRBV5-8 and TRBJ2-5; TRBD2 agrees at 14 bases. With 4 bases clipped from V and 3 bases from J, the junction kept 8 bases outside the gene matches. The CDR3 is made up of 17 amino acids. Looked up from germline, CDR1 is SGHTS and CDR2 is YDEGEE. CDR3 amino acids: CASSAGPGLAGEETQYF. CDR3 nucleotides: TGTGCCAGCAGCGCCGGCCCGGGACTAGCGGGAGAAGAGACCCAGTACTTC. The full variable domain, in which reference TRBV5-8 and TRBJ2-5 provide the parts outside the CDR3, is EAGVTQSPTHLIKTRGQQATLRCSPISGHTSVYWYQQALGLGLQFLLWYDEGEERNRGNFPPRFSGRQFPNYSSELNVNALELEDSALYLCASSAGPGLAGEETQYFGPGTRLLVL.

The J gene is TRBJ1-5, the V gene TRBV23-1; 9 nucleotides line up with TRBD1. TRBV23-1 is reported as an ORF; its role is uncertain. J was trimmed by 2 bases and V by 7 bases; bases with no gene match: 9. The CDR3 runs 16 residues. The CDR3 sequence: CASNKTGGSGNQPQHF. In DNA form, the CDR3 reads TGCGCCAGCAATAAAACAGGGGGCTCGGGCAATCAGCCCCAGCATTTT.